The next 9 T cell receptor beta chains were all read from a single sample in a study of T cell changes during pregnancy in multiple sclerosis. Sequencing was performed with immunoSEQ multiplex PCR; in TCRdb, only in-frame clones are kept and a portion is missing. The sample holds 10,000 or so clones; approximately 86% are singletons and the top ten take about a sixth. This material consisted of CD8+ T cells from peripheral blood mononuclear cells, taken in the third trimester of pregnancy. The source is a female donor in good health, enrolled as a control in a pregnancy study.

This clone was detected only once. The chain is built from TRBV25-1 and TRBJ2-1; D is perhaps TRBD1 (6 bases). Per germline, CDR1 MGHDK and CDR2 SYGVNS. The CDR3 is 18 residues long. V was pared by 4 bases and J by 6 bases, with 25 bases between. The CDR3, as DNA: TGTGCCAGCAGTGTCTCAAGACAGGCTCGATATCCTCGCAATGAGCAGTTCTTC. Amino acids: CASSVSRQARYPRNEQFF.

The rearrangement uses TRBV29-1 and TRBJ1-2; D is possibly TRBD1 (5 bases). With 2 bases removed from V and 6 bases from J, the gap between germline ends came to 13 bases. The germline V gene encodes CDR1 SQVTM and CDR2 ANQGSEA. There are 13 residues in the CDR3. The CDR3 sequence: CSVEPALRDGYTF. The CDR3 DNA follows: TGCAGCGTTGAACCCGCGCTCAGGGATGGCTACACCTTC.

This clone was found once. V gene TRBV13 combines with J gene TRBJ2-7, with TRBD2 matching 9 bases. This CDR3 has 14 residues. Germline trimming cut 7 bases from V and 1 base from J; bases unmatched to any gene: 5. Looked up from germline, CDR1 is PRHDT and CDR2 is FYEKMQ (reference sequence). The CDR3 region is CASKAAGGSYEQYF. Here the CDR3 DNA reads TGTGCCAGCAAAGCTGCGGGAGGGTCCTACGAGCAGTACTTC.

The chain has TRBV9 and TRBJ1-2; 8 nucleotides align to TRBD1. V dropped 0 bases and J dropped 6; count of bases not matched to a gene: 16. CDR1 and CDR2 from the germline V gene are SGDLS and YYNGEE. The CDR3 covers 18 residues. The CDR3 DNA is TGTGCCAGCAGCGTAGCTGTAGACAGGGGAGGATTGTTGGATGGCTACACCTTC. It translates to CASSVAVDRGGLLDGYTF. Based on the CDR3 plus reference TRBV9 and TRBJ1-2, the full variable domain is DSGVTQTPKHLITATGQRVTLRCSPRSGDLSVYWYQQSLDQGLQFLIQYYNGEERAKGNILERFSAQQFPDLHSELNLSSLELGDSALYFCASSVAVDRGGLLDGYTFGSGTRLTVV.

The rearrangement links TRBV11-3 to TRBJ2-7, with D tentatively TRBD2 (5 bases). This CDR3 comprises 14 residues. Germline CDR1 reads SGHNT; CDR2 reads YENEEA. Trimming shortened V by 5 bases and J by 2 bases, and 13 bases separated the two germline ends. DNA for the CDR3: TGTGCCAGCAGCATCACCCCCGGGGCCTACGAGCAGTACTTC. Amino acids: CASSITPGAYEQYF.

This rearrangement joins TRBV28 to TRBJ2-7, with D unclear. Per germline, CDR1 MDHEN and CDR2 SYDVKM. V was cut by 2 bases and J by 3 bases, with 5 bases left in between. This CDR3 spans 12 amino acids. The CDR3: CASSLQIYEQYF. Written as DNA, the CDR3 is TGTGCCAGCAGTTTACAGATCTACGAGCAGTACTTC. Full variable domain (outside the CDR3, taken from reference TRBV28 and TRBJ2-7): DVKVTQSSRYLVKRTGEKVFLECVQDMDHENMFWYRQDPGLGLRLIYFSYDVKMKEKGDIPEGYSVSREKKERFSLILESASTNQTSMYLCASSLQIYEQYFGPGTRLTVT.

The CDR3 sequence: CASSEGGGGDTQYF. The DNA of the CDR3 is TGTGCCAGCAGTGAAGGCGGGGGGGGAGATACGCAGTATTTT. The J gene is TRBJ2-3, the V gene TRBV6-4; 9 bases align to TRBD2. After removal of 3 bases from V and 5 bases from J, the junction contained 3 bases not matched to a gene. Germline V CDR1 and CDR2: MRHNA, SNTAGT. This CDR3 has 14 amino acids.

This chain links TRBV28 with TRBJ2-1; TRBD1 is a possible D gene (6 bases). Trimming removed 5 bases at V and 0 bases at J, with 17 bases between. CDR3 size: 17 residues. Per the germline V gene, CDR1 is MDHEN and CDR2 is SYDVKM. The CDR3, as DNA: TGTGCCAGCAGTCGCCTCGACAGGTCGAGCTCCTACAATGAGCAGTTCTTC. Protein: CASSRLDRSSSYNEQFF.

As DNA, the CDR3 is TGTGCCAGCAAACAGGGTAACTATGGCTACACCTTC. Translated: CASKQGNYGYTF. The chain employs TRBV27 and TRBJ1-2, with a tentative D call TRBD1 (6 bases). V shed 7 bases and J shed 1 base, with 7 bases lying between them. The CDR3 is made up of 12 amino acids. Per the germline V gene, CDR1 is MNHEY and CDR2 is SMNVEV (reference sequence).